What follows are 21 T cell receptor beta chains derived from one specimen sequenced in a study of T cell responses to AZD1222 COVID-19 vaccine. TCRdb's table, derived via immunoSEQ multiplex PCR, lists solely in-frame clones and lacks some. This table has approximately 100,000 clones, about 83% appearing once. Source: peripheral blood, taken on day 0 of AZD1222 vaccination. The receptor source for this set is an adult in good health.

This chain joins TRBV2 and TRBJ1-4; 7 positions match TRBD1. V was pared by 4 bases and J by 12 bases, with 5 bases of the junction left unmatched. CDR1 and CDR2 from the germline V gene are SNHLY and FYNNEI. The CDR3 runs to 12 residues. The CDR3 loop reads CASSVTGAQLFF. In DNA, the CDR3 is TGTGCCAGCAGTGTAACAGGGGCTCAACTGTTTTTT.

The CDR3, as DNA: TGTGCCAGCAGCCCCTCTCAGGGCAGACAGGGTCTGTTTTTT. This sequence encodes CASSPSQGRQGLFF. V gene TRBV7-9 combines with J gene TRBJ1-4; TRBD1 matches 7 bases. The CDR3 totals 14 residues. Germline-derived CDR1 and CDR2 are SEHNR and FQNEAQ (reference sequence). Trimming cost V 5 bases and J 14 bases; bases outside gene matches: 14.

The chain links TRBV18 to TRBJ1-3; TRBD1 agrees at 7 bases. This CDR3 has 17 amino acids. The V and J ends lost 3 bases and 0 bases, in that order; junction bases with no gene match: 8. CDR1 is KGHSH, CDR2 LQKENI, per germline. CDR3 DNA sequence: TGTGCCAGCTCACCTCTACAGGGGATTAGCTCTGGAAACACCATATATTTT. It codes for CASSPLQGISSGNTIYF.

V and J are TRBV7-9 and TRBJ1-2; D unresolved. The CDR3 has 12 residues. Trimming pared 1 base from V and 5 bases from J, leaving 5 bases between. Germline V gene lookup returns CDR1 SEHNR and CDR2 FQNEAQ (reference sequence). CDR3 sequence (DNA): TGTGCCAGCAGCTTAGAAGAGTATGGCTACACCTTC. Amino acid sequence: CASSLEEYGYTF. Combining the CDR3 with reference TRBV7-9 and TRBJ1-2 gives the whole variable domain DTGVSQNPRHKITKRGQNVTFRCDPISEHNRLYWYRQTLGQGPEFLTYFQNEAQLEKSRLLSDRFSAERPKGSFSTLEIQRTEQGDSAMYLCASSLEEYGYTFGSGTRLTVV.

V gene TRBV5-8 combines with J gene TRBJ2-2; D is undetermined. The CDR3 runs 17 residues. Trimming pared 3 bases from V and 0 bases from J, leaving 15 bases between. CDR1 SGHTS and CDR2 YDEGEE come from the germline V gene. CDR3 protein: CASSSVTLIANTGELFF. DNA for the CDR3: TGTGCCAGCAGCTCCGTGACATTGATAGCGAACACCGGGGAGCTGTTTTTT.

The table lists this clone with a count of one. This sequence joins TRBV29-1 and TRBJ2-6; unclear D gene. This CDR3 region has 16 residues. The germline V gene has CDR1 SQVTM and CDR2 ANQGSEA. The ends were cut back, 2 bases at V and 0 bases at J, with 11 bases in the middle. The CDR3 DNA reads as TGCAGCGTTGAACTTGGGCGGCACTCTGGGGCCAACGTCCTGACTTTC. This translates into CSVELGRHSGANVLTF. The full variable domain, rest sourced from reference TRBV29-1 and TRBJ2-6, is SAVISQKPSRDICQRGTSLTIQCQVDSQVTMMFWYRQQPGQSLTLIATANQGSEATYESGFVIDKFPISRPNLTFSTLTVSNMSPEDSSIYLCSVELGRHSGANVLTFGAGSRLTVL.

The chain combines TRBV29-1 with TRBJ1-5; 9 bases line up with TRBD1. The ends lost 4 bases at V and 1 base at J; junction bases unmatched: 5. The CDR3 runs to 15 residues. The germline V gene has CDR1 SQVTM and CDR2 ANQGSEA. CDR3 amino acids: CSVATGGESNQPQHF. DNA for the CDR3: TGCAGCGTTGCTACAGGGGGCGAGAGCAATCAGCCCCAGCATTTT.

The V gene is TRBV11-2, the J gene TRBJ2-6, with no clear D. The CDR3 is 15 residues long. Germline CDR1 reads SGHAT; CDR2 reads FQNNGV. V shed 5 bases and J shed 1 base, with 9 bases lying between them. The CDR3 spells CASSDWSSGANVLTF. Written as DNA, the CDR3 is TGTGCCAGCAGCGACTGGAGTTCTGGGGCCAACGTCCTGACTTTC.

The chain has TRBV7-9 and TRBJ1-6; D is unclear. The germline CDR1 and CDR2 sequences are SEHNR and FQNEAQ (reference sequence). V was pared by 5 bases and J by 0 bases, with 2 bases between. This CDR3 is 13 amino acids long. CDR3 in amino acids: CASSTSYNSPLHF. In DNA, the CDR3 is TGTGCCAGCAGCACCTCCTATAATTCACCCCTCCACTTT.

The DNA for the CDR3 is TGTGCCAGCAGCAAGGGACAGTTTCTATACTACGAGCAGTACTTC. Translated, it gives CASSKGQFLYYEQYF. The chain couples TRBV21-1 to TRBJ2-7; the table's D call TRBD1 went unverified against the DNA. TRBV21-1 is a documented pseudogene. The CDR3 runs to 15 residues.

This clone was detected only once. Mismatch with germline at one junction end may stem from a read error. This rearrangement joins TRBV20-1 to TRBJ2-7, with 7 bases that match TRBD1. CDR1 is DFQATT, CDR2 SNEGSKA, per germline (reference sequence). The CDR3 length is 11 residues. This CDR3 is CSAKKSGQSHF. The DNA for the CDR3 is TGCAGTGCTAAAAAGTCGGGACAGAGCCATTTC.

The CDR3 reads CASSLAQPYEQYF. CDR3 coding DNA: TGTGCCAGCAGTTTAGCCCAGCCCTACGAGCAGTACTTC. The chain has TRBV12-3 or TRBV12-4 and TRBJ2-7; no firm D call. The CDR3 extends over 13 amino acids. Trimming pared 0 bases from V and 2 bases from J, leaving 5 bases between.

This clone appeared once. The chain combines TRBV9 with TRBJ1-1; D uncertain. V lost 4 bases and J lost 5, with 18 bases in between. The V gene's germline CDR1 is SGDLS and CDR2 YYNGEE. The CDR3 is made up of 15 amino acids. The CDR3 sequence: CASSTKSSTGTEAFF. CDR3 in DNA: TGTGCCAGCAGCACCAAGTCCAGCACGGGAACTGAAGCTTTCTTT.

V usage is TRBV5-1 and J usage is TRBJ1-2; 8 positions match TRBD1. The CDR3 loop spans 13 amino acids. The germline V gene encodes CDR1 SGHRS and CDR2 YFSETQ. After removal of 0 bases from V and 8 bases from J, the junction contained 3 bases not matched to a gene. This CDR3 is CASSLAGQGGYTF. CDR3 sequence (DNA): TGCGCCAGCAGCTTGGCCGGACAGGGAGGCTACACCTTC.

This clone appeared a single time. This rearrangement joins TRBV21-1 to TRBJ2-7; the table gives TRBD1 as D, unverified against the DNA. TRBV21-1 is annotated as a pseudogene. The CDR3 is made up of 14 amino acids. For the CDR3, the DNA is TGTGCCAGCAGCAAAGAGACAGATTCTAACGAGCAGTACTTC. Its protein product is CASSKETDSNEQYF.

The V gene is TRBV5-1, the J gene TRBJ2-1; TRBD2 matches at 10 bases. Losses at the gene ends were 1 base for V and 1 base for J; bases not matched to a gene: 11. Germline values: CDR1 SGHRS, CDR2 YFSETQ. The length of the CDR3 is 19 residues. The CDR3: CASSLTLAGVRSSYNEQFF. As DNA, the CDR3 is TGCGCCAGCAGCTTGACGCTAGCGGGAGTACGTAGTTCCTACAATGAGCAGTTCTTC.

The gene calls are TRBV9 and TRBJ2-2; D may be TRBD2 (6 bases). The CDR3 contains 15 residues. CDR1 and CDR2 from the germline V gene are SGDLS and YYNGEE. The ends were cut back, 5 bases at V and 7 bases at J, with 18 bases in the middle. CDR3 amino acids: CASRDGSPGGGELFF. DNA of the CDR3: TGTGCCAGCAGGGACGGGAGCCCTGGGGGCGGGGAGCTGTTTTTT.

This clone was observed once. J is TRBJ2-2 and V is TRBV6-2 or TRBV6-3; D is undetermined. Germline assignment: CDR1 MNHEY and CDR2 SVGEGT. With 5 bases removed from V and 3 bases from J, the gap between germline ends came to 13 bases. The CDR3 sequence is 15 residues long. CDR3 nucleotides: TGTGCCAGCAGTCAAACCCGGCACGACACCGGGGAGCTGTTTTTT. This encodes CASSQTRHDTGELFF.

The chain combines TRBV28 with TRBJ1-4; tentatively, D is TRBD1 (5 bases). CDR1 and CDR2 (germline): MDHEN, SYDVKM. The CDR3 is made up of 11 amino acids. The V and J ends lost 7 bases and 11 bases respectively, with 11 bases between them. CDR3 region: CASKAGLKLFF. The CDR3 bases are TGTGCCAGCAAGGCAGGGCTTAAACTGTTTTTT. The entire variable domain, with the rest obtained from reference TRBV28 and TRBJ1-4, is as follows: DVKVTQSSRYLVKRTGEKVFLECVQDMDHENMFWYRQDPGLGLRLIYFSYDVKMKEKGDIPEGYSVSREKKERFSLILESASTNQTSMYLCASKAGLKLFFGSGTQLSVL.

This clone was seen just once. The chain uses TRBV30 and TRBJ2-1; 9 bases agree with TRBD2. The CDR3 is 14 residues long. From germline, CDR1 is GTSNPN and CDR2 SVGIG (reference sequence). V shed 3 bases, J shed 10 bases, and the junction held 10 bases outside the gene matches. Here the CDR3 DNA reads TGTGCCTGGAGGTTAGCGGGAGCCCCGGGGGAGCAGTTCTTC. Protein sequence: CAWRLAGAPGEQFF.

Details on this clone: The same CDR3 can be traced to other DNA sequences in this sample. The chain joins TRBV3-1 (or the pseudogene TRBV3-2) to TRBJ2-7; a possible D gene is TRBD1 (6 bases). This CDR3 is 12 amino acids long. Trimming took 4 bases from V and 6 from J, leaving 10 bases between them. In germline, CDR1 is LGHDT, CDR2 YNNKEL (reference sequence). The CDR3 DNA reads TGTGCCAGCAGCCTACAGGGCGGCGAGCAGTACTTC. This translates into CASSLQGGEQYF.